The present T cell receptor (beta chain) was sequenced within a study of cytotoxic CD8 clonotypes in ibrutinib-treated CLL (dated by TCRdb to about 2021). Regarding the research as a whole: The cohort included some 14 treatment-naive and under 13 relapsed/refractory patients; about 18 were IGHV unmutated. Of the roughly 90 people in the trial, approximately 24 had longitudinal samples available. An average of around 250,000 productive templates and 94,082 productive rearrangements was obtained per sample. Cryopreserved peripheral blood mononuclear cells were collected before treatment, at response, and at either disease progression or sustained remission. Samples at response were collected after a median of about 11 months of treatment, with a range of about 6 to 36 months. Partial responses were observed in 24 patients and complete responses in 2; after a median follow-up of around 68 months, remission was maintained in roughly 15 patients and progression was observed in approximately twelve. All remission and progressive disease samples were collected while patients were still receiving ibrutinib.

On the study overall, not on this receptor specifically: Sampling times were not matched between patients in sustained remission and patients whose disease was progressing, and lymph node repertoires were not examined. Public clonotypes were rare and either shrank or stayed stable during treatment, and the rise in clonality at ibrutinib response reflected expansion of private clonotypes. At ibrutinib response clonality went up, during sustained remission it held steady, and at progression it dropped back toward baseline. Baseline clonality was found to be higher than that of age-matched healthy donors and was strongly correlated with circulating CD8+ T-cell counts.

Per the publication, the time point label means: 20 to 25 months on ibrutinib. For TCR beta library preparation, approximately 1.9 micrograms of genomic DNA was extracted from cryopreserved PBMCs. Longitudinal blood samples from CLL patients receiving ibrutinib monotherapy were subjected to high-throughput TCR beta sequencing. The patients took part in an open-label, single-center phase 2 trial of ibrutinib monotherapy. Notes on this clone: Its antigen is currently not known. No qualities accompany the bases; no much larger clone lies one base away.

At the junction V is shortened by 6 bases and J by 1 base, with 12 bases in between. Measured from the cysteine to the phenylalanine, the CDR3 is 14 residues long. Only the CDR3 portion is preserved as DNA: 42 bases, with reading frame beginning at the first base. Taken from the germline V gene, the CDR1 and CDR2 loops are SNHLY and FYNNEI. Each clonotype received, on average, approximately 9.9x coverage in deep resolution sequencing performed on a MiSeq, where the target depth lay between 1 in 1 million and 1 in 200,000 T cells. The immunoSEQ hsTCRB Kit was used to generate the TCR beta libraries. Per the original workflow: The data were analyzed with ImmunoSEQ Analyzer and ImmunoSEQ Data Assistant, and V, D and J gene assignments followed IMGT definitions. Clonality, which ranges from 0 to 1, was calculated by subtracting the normalized Shannon entropy of productive rearrangement frequencies from one. Only overrepresented clonotypes making up at least 0.05% of each patient's repertoire were included in the public clonotype analysis. Fewer than 15 repertoires from age-matched healthy donors, obtained from immuneACCESS, served as clonality controls. In TCRdb, the immuneACCESS table is reduced to in-frame sequences with V and J assigned. These tables do not hold every clone; where another copy was compared, an unresolved V gene accounts for under half, and the others remain unexplained. The DNA gave D and trimming, while V, J and clone size come from that table. The table for this sample lists some 120,000 clones; about 85% of them were counted only once. Jointly, the top ten make up around 3.3% of the sample.

The V and J segments used are TRBV2 and TRBJ1-1; the D gene is unclear. This TCR came from a human donor with chronic lymphocytic leukemia. The material was PBMCs, obtained after 24 months of ibrutinib treatment. The CDR3 sequence is CASSGRAGNTEAFF. In nucleotide form, the sequence is TGTGCCAGCAGCGGAAGGGCAGGGAACACTGAAGCTTTCTTT.